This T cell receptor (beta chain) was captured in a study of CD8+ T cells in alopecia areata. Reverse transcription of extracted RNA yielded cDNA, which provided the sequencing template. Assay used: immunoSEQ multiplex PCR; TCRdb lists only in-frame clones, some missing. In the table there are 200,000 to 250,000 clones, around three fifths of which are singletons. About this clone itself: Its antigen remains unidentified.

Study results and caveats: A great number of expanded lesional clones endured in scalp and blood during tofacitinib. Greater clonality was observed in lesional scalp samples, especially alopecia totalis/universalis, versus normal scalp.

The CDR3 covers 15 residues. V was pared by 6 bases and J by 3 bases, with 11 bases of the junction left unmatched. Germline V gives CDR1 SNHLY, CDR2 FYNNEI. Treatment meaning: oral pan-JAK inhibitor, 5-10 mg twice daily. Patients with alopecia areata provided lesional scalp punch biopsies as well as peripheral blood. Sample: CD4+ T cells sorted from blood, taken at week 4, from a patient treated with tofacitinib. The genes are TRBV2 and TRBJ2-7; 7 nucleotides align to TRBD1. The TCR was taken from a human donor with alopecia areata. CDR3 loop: CASRYGGQGVYEQYF. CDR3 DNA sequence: TGTGCCAGCAGATACGGAGGTCAGGGGGTCTACGAGCAGTACTTC.